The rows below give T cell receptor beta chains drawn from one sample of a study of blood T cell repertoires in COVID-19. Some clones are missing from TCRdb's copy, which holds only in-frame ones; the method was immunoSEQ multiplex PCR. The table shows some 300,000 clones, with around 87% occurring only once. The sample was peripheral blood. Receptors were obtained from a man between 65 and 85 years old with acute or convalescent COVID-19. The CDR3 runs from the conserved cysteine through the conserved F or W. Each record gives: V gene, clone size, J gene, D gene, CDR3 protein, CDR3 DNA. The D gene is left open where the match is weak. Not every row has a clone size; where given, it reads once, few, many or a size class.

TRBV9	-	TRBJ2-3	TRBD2	CASSVASGGDTQYF	TGTGCCAGCAGCGTGGCTAGCGGGGGGGATACGCAGTATTTT
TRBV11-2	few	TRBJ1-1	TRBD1	CASSPRTGGMNTEAFF	TGTGCCAGCAGCCCAAGGACAGGGGGGATGAACACTGAAGCTTTCTTT
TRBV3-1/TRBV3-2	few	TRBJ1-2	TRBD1	CASSQDSGGNSGYTF	TGTGCCAGCAGCCAAGATTCAGGGGGCAACTCTGGCTACACCTTC
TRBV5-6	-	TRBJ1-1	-	CASRPPGGNTEAFF	TGTGCCAGCAGGCCCCCGGGGGGGAACACTGAAGCTTTCTTT
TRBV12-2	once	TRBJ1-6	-	CASRLRDRDSYNSPLHF	TGTGCAAGTCGCCTCCGGGACAGGGATTCCTATAATTCACCCCTCCACTTT
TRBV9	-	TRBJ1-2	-	CASSASTGSGYGYTF	TGTGCCAGCAGCGCGTCGACAGGATCCGGCTATGGCTACACCTTC
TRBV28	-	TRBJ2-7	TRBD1	CASSLQGAYEQYF	TGTGCCAGCAGTTTACAGGGGGCTTACGAGCAGTACTTC
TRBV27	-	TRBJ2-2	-	CASSPPYQGDLDTGELFF	TGTGCCAGCAGTCCCCCATACCAAGGGGATTTGGACACCGGGGAGCTGTTTTTT
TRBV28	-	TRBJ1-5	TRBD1	CASISARGQGAQPQHF	TGTGCCAGCATTTCCGCCAGGGGACAGGGGGCCCAGCCCCAGCATTTT
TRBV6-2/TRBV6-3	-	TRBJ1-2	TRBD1	CASSWDRFRYGYTF	TGTGCCAGCAGTTGGGACAGGTTTCGCTATGGCTACACCTTC
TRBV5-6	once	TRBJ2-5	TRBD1	CASSLVTGGILGETQYF	TGTGCCAGCAGCTTGGTGACAGGGGGGATTTTGGGAGAGACCCAGTACTTC
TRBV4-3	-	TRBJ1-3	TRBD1	CASSRKTGGGNTIYF	TGCGCCAGCAGCCGCAAGACAGGGGGAGGAAACACCATATATTTT
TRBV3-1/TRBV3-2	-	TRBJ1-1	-	CASSHRRWGGTNTEAFF	TGTGCCAGCAGCCACCGACGGTGGGGGGGAACGAACACTGAAGCTTTCTTT
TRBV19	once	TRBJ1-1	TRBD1	CASSMQAGGKTEAFF	TGTGCCAGTAGTATGCAGGCAGGGGGTAAGACTGAAGCTTTCTTT
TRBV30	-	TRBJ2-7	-	CAWMRPFGQYF	TGTGCCTGGATGAGGCCCTTCGGGCAGTACTTC
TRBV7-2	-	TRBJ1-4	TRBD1	CASSIQGTNEKLFF	TGTGCCAGCAGTATACAGGGGACTAATGAAAAACTGTTTTTT
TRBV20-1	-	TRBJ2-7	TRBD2	CSASLGGIGEQYF	TGCAGTGCTAGTTTGGGGGGGATAGGCGAGCAGTACTTC
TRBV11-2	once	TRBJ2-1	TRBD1	CASSSRQGNEQFF	TGTGCCAGCAGCTCAAGACAGGGGAACGAGCAGTTCTTC
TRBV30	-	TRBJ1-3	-	CGRAGEVGNTIYF	TGCGGCAGGGCGGGAGAGGTTGGAAACACCATATATTTT
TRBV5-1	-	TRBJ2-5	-	CASSLTGAGETQYF	TGCGCCAGCAGCTTGACAGGGGCGGGGGAGACCCAGTACTTC
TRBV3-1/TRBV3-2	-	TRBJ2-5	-	CASSQERTQYF	TGTGCCAGCAGCCAAGAGAGGACCCAGTACTTC
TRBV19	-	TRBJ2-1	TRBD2	CASSTQLAGAYNEQFF	TGTGCCAGTAGTACCCAACTAGCGGGGGCTTACAATGAGCAGTTCTTC
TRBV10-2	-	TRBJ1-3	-	CASSEFQGTGNTIYF	TGCGCCAGCAGTGAGTTCCAGGGGACTGGAAACACCATATATTTT
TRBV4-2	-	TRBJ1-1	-	CASSQARLNTEAFF	TGTGCCAGCAGCCAAGCCAGGTTGAACACTGAAGCTTTCTTT
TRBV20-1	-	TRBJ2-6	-	CSARSNVLTF	TGCAGTGCCCGGTCGAACGTCCTGACTTTC
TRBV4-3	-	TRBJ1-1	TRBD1	CASSRSQGRTEAFF	TGCGCCAGCAGCCGCTCACAGGGGAGAACTGAAGCTTTCTTT
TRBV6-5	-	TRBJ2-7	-	CASNSRREQYF	TGTGCCAGCAACTCCCGCCGGGAGCAGTACTTC
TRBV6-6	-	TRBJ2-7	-	CASSYSSGEYEQYF	TGTGCCAGCAGTTACTCATCGGGAGAGTACGAGCAGTACTTC
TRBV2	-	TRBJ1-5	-	CASSTPVGGVGGQPQHF	TGTGCCAGCAGTACCCCTGTTGGGGGGGTAGGGGGTCAGCCCCAGCATTTT
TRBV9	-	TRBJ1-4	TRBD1	CASSPRQGHEKLFF	TGTGCCAGCAGCCCCCGACAGGGACACGAAAAACTGTTTTTT
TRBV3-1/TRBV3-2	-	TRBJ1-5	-	CASSQASRNQPQHF	TGTGCCAGCAGCCAAGCTAGTAGAAATCAGCCCCAGCATTTT
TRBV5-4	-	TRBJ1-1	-	CASSFRLGEHTEAFF	TGTGCCAGCAGCTTCCGACTAGGTGAACACACTGAAGCTTTCTTT
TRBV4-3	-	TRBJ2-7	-	CASSQDGRVGGEQYF	TGCGCCAGCAGCCAAGATGGTAGGGTCGGGGGTGAGCAGTACTTC
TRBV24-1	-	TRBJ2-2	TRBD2	CATSDDPFRGWGLAGGVRTGELFF	TGTGCCACCAGTGATGACCCTTTCAGGGGCTGGGGACTAGCGGGAGGAGTACGCACCGGGGAGCTGTTTTTT
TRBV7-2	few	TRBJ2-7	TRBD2	CASSITSGRTYEQYF	TGTGCCAGCAGCATTACTAGCGGGAGGACCTACGAGCAGTACTTC
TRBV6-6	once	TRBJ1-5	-	CASSYPGGGNQPQHF	TGTGCCAGCAGTTATCCCGGGGGAGGCAATCAGCCCCAGCATTTT
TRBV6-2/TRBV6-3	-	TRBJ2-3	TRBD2	CASSRELAGVLRTTDTQYF	TGTGCCAGCAGTCGTGAACTAGCGGGAGTCCTTAGAACCACAGATACGCAGTATTTT
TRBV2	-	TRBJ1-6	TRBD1	CASLRKGTDKNSPLHF	TGTGCCAGCCTAAGGAAGGGGACAGACAAGAATTCACCCCTCCACTTT
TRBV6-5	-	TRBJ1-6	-	CASSADGDNSPLHF	TGTGCCAGCAGCGCAGACGGAGATAATTCACCCCTCCACTTT
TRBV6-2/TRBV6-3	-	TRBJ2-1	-	CASSYPRYNEQFF	TGTGCCAGCAGTTACCCTCGGTACAATGAGCAGTTCTTC
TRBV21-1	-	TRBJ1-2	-	CASSKSKGLLTF	TGTGCCAGCAGCAAGAGTAAGGGGTTACTTACCTTC
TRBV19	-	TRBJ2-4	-	CASKGQGSTNIQYF	TGTGCCAGTAAGGGGCAGGGGAGTACAAACATTCAGTACTTC
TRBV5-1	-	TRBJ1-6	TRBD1	CASSPEGQGAPLNSPLHF	TGCGCCAGCAGCCCGGAGGGACAGGGGGCGCCCCTTAATTCACCCCTCCACTTT
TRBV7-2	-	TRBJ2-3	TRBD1	CASSSQTGLTDTQYF	TGTGCCAGCAGCTCTCAGACAGGGCTCACAGATACGCAGTATTTT
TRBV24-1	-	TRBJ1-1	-	CATRMGGRGLNTEAFF	TGTGCCACCAGAATGGGGGGAAGGGGATTAAACACTGAAGCTTTCTTT